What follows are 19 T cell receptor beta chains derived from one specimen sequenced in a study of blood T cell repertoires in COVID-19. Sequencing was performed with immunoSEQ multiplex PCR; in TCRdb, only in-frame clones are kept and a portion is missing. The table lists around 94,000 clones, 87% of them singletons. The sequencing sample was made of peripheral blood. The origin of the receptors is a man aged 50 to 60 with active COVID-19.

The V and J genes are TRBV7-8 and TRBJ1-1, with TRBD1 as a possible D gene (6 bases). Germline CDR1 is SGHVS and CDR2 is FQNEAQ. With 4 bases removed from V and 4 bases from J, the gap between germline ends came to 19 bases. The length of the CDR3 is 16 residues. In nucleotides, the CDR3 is TGTGCCAGCAGCTCGAGAGGGACAAACTTTGGCACTGAAGCTTTCTTT. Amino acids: CASSSRGTNFGTEAFF.

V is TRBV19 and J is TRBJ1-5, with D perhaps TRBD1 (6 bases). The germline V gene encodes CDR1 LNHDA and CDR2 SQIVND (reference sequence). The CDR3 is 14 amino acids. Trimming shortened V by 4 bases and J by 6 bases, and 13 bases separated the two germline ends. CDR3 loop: CASSKGERGQPQHF. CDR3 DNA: TGTGCCAGTAGTAAGGGGGAGAGAGGTCAGCCCCAGCATTTT.

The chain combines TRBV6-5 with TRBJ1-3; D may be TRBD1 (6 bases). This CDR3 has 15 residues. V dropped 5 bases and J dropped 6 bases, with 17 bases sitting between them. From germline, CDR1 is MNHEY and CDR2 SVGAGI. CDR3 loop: CASSRGDRWENTIYF. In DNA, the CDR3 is TGTGCCAGCAGTCGAGGCGACAGGTGGGAAAACACCATATATTTT.

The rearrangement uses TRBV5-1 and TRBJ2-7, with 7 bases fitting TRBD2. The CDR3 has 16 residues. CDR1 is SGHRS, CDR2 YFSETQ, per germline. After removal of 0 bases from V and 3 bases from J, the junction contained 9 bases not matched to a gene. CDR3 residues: CASSLGLGTKDYEQYF. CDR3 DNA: TGCGCCAGCAGCTTGGGGTTAGGGACTAAGGACTACGAGCAGTACTTC.

The CDR3 nucleotides are TGTGCCAGCAGCAGGACTAGCGGGGGAAGCACAGATACGCAGTATTTT. Protein product: CASSRTSGGSTDTQYF. The rearrangement uses TRBV7-9 and TRBJ2-3; TRBD2 aligns across 13 bases. The CDR3 length is 16 residues. J lost 0 bases, V lost 5 bases, and 2 bases had no gene match. CDR1 is SEHNR and CDR2 is FQNEAQ in the germline V gene (reference sequence).

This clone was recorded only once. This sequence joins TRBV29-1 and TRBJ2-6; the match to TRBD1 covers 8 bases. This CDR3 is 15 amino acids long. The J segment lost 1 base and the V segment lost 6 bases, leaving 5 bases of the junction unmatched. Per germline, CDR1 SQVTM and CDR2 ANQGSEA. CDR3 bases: TGCAGCGTAACTAGGACAGGGTCTGGGGCCAACGTCCTGACTTTC. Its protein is CSVTRTGSGANVLTF. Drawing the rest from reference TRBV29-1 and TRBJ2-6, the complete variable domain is SAVISQKPSRDICQRGTSLTIQCQVDSQVTMMFWYRQQPGQSLTLIATANQGSEATYESGFVIDKFPISRPNLTFSTLTVSNMSPEDSSIYLCSVTRTGSGANVLTFGAGSRLTVL.

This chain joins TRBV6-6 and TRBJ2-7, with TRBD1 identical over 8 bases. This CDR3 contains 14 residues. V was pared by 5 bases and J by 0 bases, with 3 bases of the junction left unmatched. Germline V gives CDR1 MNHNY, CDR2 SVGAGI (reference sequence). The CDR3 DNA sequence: TGTGCCAGCAGTCGGACAGGGCCCTCCTACGAGCAGTACTTC. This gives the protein CASSRTGPSYEQYF.

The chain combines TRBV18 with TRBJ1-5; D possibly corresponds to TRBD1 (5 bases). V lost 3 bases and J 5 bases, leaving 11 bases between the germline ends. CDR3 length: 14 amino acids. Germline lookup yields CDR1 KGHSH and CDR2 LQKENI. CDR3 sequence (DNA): TGTGCCAGCTCACCTCAGACAGCCGATCAGCCCCAGCATTTT. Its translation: CASSPQTADQPQHF.

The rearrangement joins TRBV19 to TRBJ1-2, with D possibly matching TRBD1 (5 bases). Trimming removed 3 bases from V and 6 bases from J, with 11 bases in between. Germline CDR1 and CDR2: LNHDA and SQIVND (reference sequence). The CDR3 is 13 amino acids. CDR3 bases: TGTGCCAGTAGTATTAACCAGGGTCATGGCTACACCTTC. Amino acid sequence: CASSINQGHGYTF.

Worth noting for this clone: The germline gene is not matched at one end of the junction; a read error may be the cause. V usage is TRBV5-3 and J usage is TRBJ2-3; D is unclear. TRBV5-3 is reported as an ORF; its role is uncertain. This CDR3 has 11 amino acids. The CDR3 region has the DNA TGTGCCAGAAGCTTACCCGTCAAGCGCGATTTT. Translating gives CARSLPVKRDF.

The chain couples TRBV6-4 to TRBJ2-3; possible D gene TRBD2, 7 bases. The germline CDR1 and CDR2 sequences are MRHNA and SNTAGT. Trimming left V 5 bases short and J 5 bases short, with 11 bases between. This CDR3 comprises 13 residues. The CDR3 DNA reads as TGTGCCAGCAGTAGGGGGGGGAAAGATACGCAGTATTTT. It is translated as CASSRGGKDTQYF.

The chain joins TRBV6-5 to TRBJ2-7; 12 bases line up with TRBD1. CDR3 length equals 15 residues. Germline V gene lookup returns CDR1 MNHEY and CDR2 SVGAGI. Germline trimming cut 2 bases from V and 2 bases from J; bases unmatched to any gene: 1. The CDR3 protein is CASSYGTGGTYEQYF. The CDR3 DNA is TGTGCCAGCAGTTACGGGACAGGGGGCACCTACGAGCAGTACTTC.

CDR3 residues: CASSGGLTDTQYF. The CDR3 bases are TGTGCCAGCTCCGGGGGGTTAACAGATACGCAGTATTTT. This chain uses TRBV7-8 with TRBJ2-3; TRBD2 aligns across 7 bases. This CDR3 contains 13 residues. Germline CDR1 and CDR2: SGHVS and FQNEAQ. Trimming took 8 bases from V and 3 from J; bases not matched to a gene: 5.

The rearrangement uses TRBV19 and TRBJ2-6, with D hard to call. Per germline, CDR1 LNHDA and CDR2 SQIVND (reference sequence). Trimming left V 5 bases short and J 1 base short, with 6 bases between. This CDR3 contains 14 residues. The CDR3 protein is CASSYISGANVLTF. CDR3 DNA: TGTGCCAGTAGTTATATATCTGGGGCCAACGTCCTGACTTTC.

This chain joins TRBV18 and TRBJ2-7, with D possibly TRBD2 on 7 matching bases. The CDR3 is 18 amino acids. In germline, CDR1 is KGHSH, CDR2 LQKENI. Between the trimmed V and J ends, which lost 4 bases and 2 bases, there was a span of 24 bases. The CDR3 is CASSLLGRTDIGAYEQYF. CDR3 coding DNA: TGTGCCAGCTCACTTCTCGGGAGGACAGACATAGGCGCCTACGAGCAGTACTTC.

In nucleotides, the CDR3 is TGCAGTGCTAGTCCGGGACAGGGGTCAGATACGCAGTATTTT. Its protein product is CSASPGQGSDTQYF. This chain connects TRBV20-1 to TRBJ2-3; 10 bases are a match to TRBD1. The V and J ends lost 3 bases and 4 bases, in that order; junction bases with no gene match: 4. Per germline, CDR1 DFQATT and CDR2 SNEGSKA (reference sequence). The CDR3 covers 14 residues.

The CDR3 nucleotides read TGTGCCAGCAGCTTAACTCCTAGCCCCTACGAGCAGTACTTC. Its protein product is CASSLTPSPYEQYF. The V and J genes are TRBV7-3 and TRBJ2-7; D perhaps matches TRBD2 (5 bases). CDR3 length equals 14 residues. The V gene's germline CDR1 is SGHTA and CDR2 FQGTGA. The V gene lost 0 bases and the J gene lost 2 bases, with 8 bases spanning the gap.

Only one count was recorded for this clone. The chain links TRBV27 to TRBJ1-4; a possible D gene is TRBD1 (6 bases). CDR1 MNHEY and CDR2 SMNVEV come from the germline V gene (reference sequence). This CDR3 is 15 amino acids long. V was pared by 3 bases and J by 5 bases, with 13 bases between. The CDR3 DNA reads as TGTGCCAGCAGTTTGAGGGGGTGGGCAAATGAAAAACTGTTTTTT. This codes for CASSLRGWANEKLFF.

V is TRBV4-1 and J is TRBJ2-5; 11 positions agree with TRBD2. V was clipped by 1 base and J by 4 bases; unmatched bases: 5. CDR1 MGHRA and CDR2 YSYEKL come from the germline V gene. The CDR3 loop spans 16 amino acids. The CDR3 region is CASSQGASGGLETQYF. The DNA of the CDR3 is TGCGCCAGCAGCCAAGGGGCTAGCGGGGGGCTAGAGACCCAGTACTTC.